Listed here are 30 T cell receptor beta chains from one sample, sequenced in a study of OX40 agonist ivuxolimab in advanced cancers. Libraries were prepared by immunoSEQ multiplex PCR; TCRdb keeps only in-frame clonotypes and omits some of them. The data contain some 51,000 clones, roughly 90% of them seen just once; the ten biggest clones take up around half. The specimen was CD4+ or CD8+ T cells sorted from blood, collected in a trial of the OX40 agonist ivuxolimab. The receptors come from an adult with an advanced solid tumor such as melanoma, head and neck, liver or kidney cancer.

The V and J genes are TRBV19 and TRBJ2-3, with 9 positions matching TRBD2. J gave up 6 bases and V 11 bases, and 9 bases lay outside the gene matches. This CDR3 region has 13 residues. Germline CDR1 and CDR2: LNHDA and SQIVND (reference sequence). The CDR3, as DNA: TGTGCCTGTCAAGGCGGGGGGGAGGATACGCAGTATTTT. It is translated as CACQGGGEDTQYF.

The chain couples TRBV28 to TRBJ2-5; D might be TRBD2 (6 bases). From germline, CDR1 is MDHEN and CDR2 SYDVKM. The CDR3 has 16 residues. The germline V and J ends were trimmed by 7 bases and 1 base, with 19 bases remaining between them. The CDR3 DNA reads as TGTGCCAGCATTTCGGGAGAGTCAGAATTCCAAGAGACCCAGTACTTC. This codes for CASISGESEFQETQYF.

The rearrangement uses TRBV10-1 and TRBJ2-7, with 7 bases fitting TRBD2. The CDR3 is 12 residues long. Germline loops: CDR1 WNHNN, CDR2 SYGVQD (reference sequence). V lost 4 bases to trimming and J lost 7 bases; unmatched junction nucleotides: 4. The CDR3 reads CASSGGGLEQYF. The CDR3, as DNA: TGCGCCAGCAGTGGGGGAGGGTTGGAGCAGTACTTC.

This clone was counted once. This chain connects TRBV27 to TRBJ1-2; D call uncertain. Between the trimmed V and J ends, which lost 5 bases and 0 bases, there was a span of 10 bases. There are 14 residues in the CDR3. Looked up from germline, CDR1 is MNHEY and CDR2 is SMNVEV (reference sequence). CDR3 nucleotide sequence: TGTGCCAGCAGTGTGGGAATTACTAACTATGGCTACACCTTC. This translates into CASSVGITNYGYTF.

CDR3 sequence reads: CASSLRFPPGEETQYF. CDR3 in DNA: TGTGCCAGCTCACTACGATTCCCCCCGGGGGAAGAGACCCAGTACTTC. The genes are TRBV18 and TRBJ2-5, with D perhaps matching TRBD2 (6 bases). Germline V lookup: CDR1 KGHSH, CDR2 LQKENI. Trimming removed 4 bases from V and 3 bases from J, with 18 bases in between. CDR3 size: 16 residues.

The V gene is TRBV2, the J gene TRBJ2-7; 7 bases align to TRBD1. CDR3 length: 15 residues. Germline CDR1 SNHLY, CDR2 FYNNEI. V dropped 2 bases and J dropped 3; count of bases not matched to a gene: 7. The CDR3 is CASSEYGTADYEQYF. The CDR3 DNA is TGTGCCAGCAGTGAATACGGGACAGCCGACTACGAGCAGTACTTC.

The CDR3, as DNA: TGTGCCAGCAGTTTGACCGGGACAGGTTCCTACGAGCAGTACTTC. Translating it yields CASSLTGTGSYEQYF. V is TRBV28 and J is TRBJ2-7; 8 bases fit TRBD1. The CDR3 is 15 amino acids. V shed 3 bases, J shed 1 base, and the junction held 5 bases outside the gene matches. The V gene's germline CDR1 is MDHEN and CDR2 SYDVKM.

The V gene is TRBV6-6, the J gene TRBJ2-3; D uncertain. V gave up 6 bases and J gave up 5 bases, with 6 bases separating them. Germline V lookup: CDR1 MNHNY, CDR2 SVGAGI (reference sequence). This CDR3 is 11 amino acids long. The CDR3 nucleotides are TGTGCCAGCAGAAAGGGAGATACGCAGTATTTT. Translation gives CASRKGDTQYF.

This chain links TRBV27 with TRBJ2-7, with D unresolved. CDR1 and CDR2 from the germline V gene are MNHEY and SMNVEV (reference sequence). Deletions cut 4 bases from V and 0 bases from J, with 13 bases between. The CDR3 runs 15 residues. CDR3 in DNA: TGTGCCAGCAGTTCACCCCTGAGGAGCTCCTACGAGCAGTACTTC. Translated, it gives CASSSPLRSSYEQYF.

The chain combines TRBV29-1 with TRBJ2-1, with a weak D call TRBD2 (7 bases). Trimming took off 6 bases at V and 1 base at J, with 19 bases between the two ends. CDR1 and CDR2 (germline): SQVTM, ANQGSEA. This CDR3 region has 16 residues. CDR3 in amino acids: CSVLTGGGSSYNEQFF. The CDR3, as DNA: TGCAGCGTGTTGACTGGCGGGGGCTCTTCCTACAATGAGCAGTTCTTC.

This chain connects TRBV29-1 to TRBJ2-3; tentatively, D is TRBD1 or TRBD2 (6 bases each). The V end lost 8 bases, the J end lost 1 base, and 16 bases lay between the germline ends. There are 14 residues in the CDR3. CDR1 SQVTM and CDR2 ANQGSEA come from the germline V gene. For the CDR3, the DNA is TGCAGCACCGAGGGTAGGGGGGGCACAGATACGCAGTATTTT. Protein product: CSTEGRGGTDTQYF.

This chain uses TRBV29-1 with TRBJ2-3; tentative D call: TRBD1 (5 bases). The CDR3 loop spans 15 amino acids. Trimming left V 0 bases short and J 4 bases short, with 14 bases between. CDR1 is SQVTM and CDR2 is ANQGSEA in the germline V gene. The CDR3 is CSVEDPQGRADTQYF. The CDR3 DNA reads as TGCAGCGTTGAAGATCCCCAGGGTCGGGCAGATACGCAGTATTTT.

The chain has TRBV11-2 and TRBJ1-2; D call uncertain. The CDR3 is made up of 15 amino acids. CDR1 and CDR2 (germline): SGHAT, FQNNGV. Trimming cost V 3 bases and J 4 bases, with 15 bases left between them. The CDR3 sequence is CASSLGSGGSYGYTF. In DNA, the CDR3 is TGTGCCAGCAGCTTGGGGTCAGGCGGGTCCTATGGCTACACCTTC.

This chain uses TRBV5-1 with TRBJ2-2; D remains ambiguous. In germline, CDR1 is SGHRS, CDR2 YFSETQ. Trimming removed 5 bases at V and 6 bases at J, with 8 bases between. This CDR3 region has 12 residues. CDR3: CASSLVPGELFF. The DNA of the CDR3 is TGCGCCAGCAGTTTAGTTCCCGGGGAGCTGTTTTTT. Looking up the rest from reference TRBV5-1 and TRBJ2-2 gives the full variable domain: KAGVTQTPRYLIKTRGQQVTLSCSPISGHRSVSWYQQTPGQGLQFLFEYFSETQRNKGNFPGRFSGRQFSNSRSEMNVSTLELGDSALYLCASSLVPGELFFGEGSRLTVL.

The V and J genes are TRBV4-3 and TRBJ1-2, with D possibly TRBD1 on 6 matching bases. The germline V gene has CDR1 LGHNA and CDR2 YSLEER. Trimming stripped 0 bases from V and 4 bases from J, with 12 bases between. The CDR3 length is 15 residues. In nucleotides, the CDR3 is TGCGCCAGCAGCCAAGAACGGGGGGGCGCCTATGGCTACACCTTC. It codes for CASSQERGGAYGYTF.

This clone was picked up one time. This CDR3 reads CASSELRVSSPLHF. CDR3 in DNA: TGTGCCAGCAGTGAATTACGGGTTAGCTCACCCCTCCACTTT. This sequence joins TRBV25-1 and TRBJ1-6; unclear D gene. Trimming pared 1 base from V and 10 bases from J, leaving 11 bases between. The V gene's germline CDR1 is MGHDK and CDR2 SYGVNS. CDR3 length: 14 amino acids.

CDR3 nucleotides: TGCGCCAGCAGCCAAGATCGGGGGCCGGGGTACGAGCAGTACTTC. It translates to CASSQDRGPGYEQYF. The V and J genes are TRBV4-3 and TRBJ2-7; D is tentatively TRBD1 or TRBD2 (6 bases each). This CDR3 has 15 amino acids. The germline V and J ends were trimmed by 0 bases and 4 bases, with 13 bases remaining between them. Germline CDR1 and CDR2: LGHNA and YSLEER.

This chain joins TRBV4-3 and TRBJ2-2; the match to TRBD1 covers 8 bases. This CDR3 is built from 18 residues. Per the germline V gene, CDR1 is LGHNA and CDR2 is YSLEER. The junction had 7 bases not matched to a gene; V was cut back by 0 bases and J by 1 base. The CDR3 nucleotides read TGCGCCAGCAGCCAAGATCCAACAGGGGGAAAGAACACCGGGGAGCTGTTTTTT. It yields the protein CASSQDPTGGKNTGELFF.

The chain has TRBV19 and TRBJ1-2; no clear D. This CDR3 comprises 13 residues. Trimming left V 4 bases short and J 0 bases short, with 6 bases between. Germline CDR1 reads LNHDA; CDR2 reads SQIVND (reference sequence). The CDR3 coding sequence is TGTGCCAGTAGTACGGAAACTAACTATGGCTACACCTTC. Its protein is CASSTETNYGYTF.

This rearrangement joins TRBV15 to TRBJ2-3; 11 positions match TRBD2. V trimming: 6 bases; J trimming: 2 bases; junction bases outside the gene matches: 7. Germline CDR1 is LNHNV and CDR2 is YYDKDF (reference sequence). The CDR3 totals 16 residues. The CDR3 DNA reads as TGTGCCACCAGTAAGGCTAGCGGGGGGTACACAGATACGCAGTATTTT. Its protein product is CATSKASGGYTDTQYF.

The chain carries TRBV19 and TRBJ1-1; possible D gene TRBD1, 6 bases. The germline V gene has CDR1 LNHDA and CDR2 SQIVND (reference sequence). The CDR3 contains 17 residues. Deletions cut 0 bases from V and 4 bases from J, with 18 bases between. CDR3 bases: TGTGCCAGTAGTATAGATCAAATGGGGGCCGCCACCACTGAAGCTTTCTTT. It encodes CASSIDQMGAATTEAFF.

This clone was counted between two and nine times. The junction departs from the called germline gene at one end, perhaps through a read error. The V and J genes are TRBV11-3 and TRBJ2-2, with D hard to call. Germline V gene sequence: CDR1 SGHNT, CDR2 YENEEA. CDR3 length: 12 amino acids. CDR3 bases: TGTGCCAGCAGCTCGAACAGCGGGGAGCTGTTTTTT. Translation: CASSSNSGELFF. The variable domain in full, completed from reference TRBV11-3 and TRBJ2-2, reads EAGVVQSPRYKIIEKKQPVAFWCNPISGHNTLYWYLQNLGQGPELLIRYENEEAVDDSQLPKDRFSAERLKGVDSTLKIQPAELGDSAVYLCASSSNSGELFFGEGSRLTVL.

This chain links TRBV7-3 with TRBJ2-5; TRBD1 agrees at 8 bases. Germline V lookup: CDR1 SGHTA, CDR2 FQGTGA. Trimming removed 5 bases from V and 1 base from J; junction bases left unmatched: 3. The CDR3 has 14 residues. CDR3 nucleotides: TGTGCCAGCAGCCGGGGACAGGCCCAAGAGACCCAGTACTTC. Protein sequence: CASSRGQAQETQYF.

The genes are TRBV27 and TRBJ1-1; D unresolved. The germline V gene has CDR1 MNHEY and CDR2 SMNVEV (reference sequence). V was cut by 0 bases and J by 0 bases, with 8 bases left in between. There are 15 residues in the CDR3. CDR3 residues: CASSLSPFLNTEAFF. The CDR3 bases are TGTGCCAGCAGTTTATCACCCTTCCTGAACACTGAAGCTTTCTTT.

The gene calls are TRBV19 and TRBJ2-3; D remains unclear. The CDR3 sequence is 18 residues long. Trimming stripped 4 bases from V and 2 bases from J, with 22 bases between. The germline V gene has CDR1 LNHDA and CDR2 SQIVND (reference sequence). The CDR3 here is CASSSPDPKILYTDTQYF. In DNA form, the CDR3 reads TGTGCCAGTAGTAGTCCGGATCCGAAAATTTTATACACAGATACGCAGTATTTT.

This clone is categorized as medium-sized. Within the sample, other DNA sequences also encode this same CDR3. The chain employs TRBV4-3 and TRBJ2-2, with TRBD2 matching 7 bases. V shed 0 bases and J 0 bases; nucleotides not matched to a gene: 1. The CDR3 length is 16 residues. Germline V gives CDR1 LGHNA, CDR2 YSLEER. The CDR3 DNA follows: TGCGCCAGCAGCCAAGAGGGGGGGGCGAACACCGGGGAGCTGTTTTTT. The encoded protein is CASSQEGGANTGELFF.

The rearrangement links TRBV5-1 to TRBJ2-3; 9 bases agree with TRBD2. Trimming cost V 4 bases and J 0 bases; bases outside gene matches: 15. Looked up from germline, CDR1 is SGHRS and CDR2 is YFSETQ. The CDR3 loop spans 19 amino acids. The CDR3 region has the DNA TGCGCCAGCAGCCCGACCGGGGCCGCGGGGGGGCGGAGCACAGATACGCAGTATTTT. Its translation is CASSPTGAAGGRSTDTQYF.

The chain joins TRBV7-9 to TRBJ2-1; a weak D match, TRBD2 (5 bases). The CDR3 has 16 residues. V was pared by 4 bases and J by 3 bases, with 16 bases between. Germline values: CDR1 SEHNR, CDR2 FQNEAQ (reference sequence). CDR3 DNA: TGTGCCAGCAGCTCCCCACTCAGCGGAAACTACAATGAGCAGTTCTTC. This translates into CASSSPLSGNYNEQFF.

The CDR3: CASSSSGGASAADTQYF. CDR3 sequence (DNA): TGTGCCAGCAGCTCCAGCGGGGGTGCCTCAGCCGCAGATACGCAGTATTTT. J is TRBJ2-3 and V is TRBV9; 8 nucleotides agree with TRBD2. This CDR3 spans 17 amino acids. In germline, CDR1 is SGDLS, CDR2 YYNGEE. V lost 4 bases and J lost 4; bases outside the gene matches: 14.

The table lists this clone with a count of one. The chain is built from TRBV5-1 and TRBJ2-7, with D possibly TRBD1 on 6 matching bases. The CDR3 extends over 14 amino acids. Trimming shortened V by 0 bases and J by 4 bases, and 11 bases separated the two germline ends. Germline-derived CDR1 and CDR2 are SGHRS and YFSETQ. CDR3 amino acids: CASSLAGQGYEQYF. In nucleotides, the CDR3 is TGCGCCAGCAGCTTGGCCGGGCAGGGGTACGAGCAGTACTTC.